A single sample gave rise to the 19 T cell receptor beta chains below, sequenced in a study of blood T cell repertoires in COVID-19. Clones were read by immunoSEQ multiplex PCR, and TCRdb kept only the in-frame ones, dropping some. Of roughly 200,000 clones listed, 82% were seen once; the top ten hold approximately 7.8%. The specimen sequenced was peripheral blood. The receptor set was obtained from a woman in her fifties or sixties with COVID-19, enrolled during active disease.

This chain links TRBV6-1 with TRBJ2-5, with TRBD1 identical over 8 bases. There are 17 residues in the CDR3. The germline V gene has CDR1 MNHNS and CDR2 SASEGT. V gave up 2 bases and J gave up 4 bases; unmatched junction bases: 12. The DNA of the CDR3 is TGTGCCAGCAGTGAATCAGTCAGGGGGCGAGGAAGAGAGACCCAGTACTTC. Its translation is CASSESVRGRGRETQYF.

This rearrangement joins TRBV27 to TRBJ2-3, with D possibly being TRBD2 (6 bases). Germline assignment: CDR1 MNHEY and CDR2 SMNVEV (reference sequence). V shed 1 base and J shed 6 bases, with 14 bases lying between them. The CDR3 loop spans 15 amino acids. CDR3 nucleotide sequence: TGTGCCAGCAGTTTATGGGCGGGGCAAGGGGATACGCAGTATTTT. This translates into CASSLWAGQGDTQYF.

The rearrangement links TRBV14 to TRBJ2-3, with TRBD1 matching 8 bases. The ends lost 1 base at V and 0 bases at J; junction bases unmatched: 3. Germline V gives CDR1 SGHDN, CDR2 FVKESK. CDR3 length: 16 amino acids. The CDR3 region is CASSQGRDRSTDTQYF. As DNA, the CDR3 is TGTGCCAGCAGCCAAGGCCGGGACAGGAGCACAGATACGCAGTATTTT. Supplemented by reference TRBV14 and TRBJ2-3, the full variable domain reads EAGVTQFPSHSVIEKGQTVTLRCDPISGHDNLYWYRRVMGKEIKFLLHFVKESKQDESGMPNNRFLAERTGGTYSTLKVQPAELEDSGVYFCASSQGRDRSTDTQYFGPGTRLTVL.

The J gene is TRBJ2-1, the V gene TRBV10-2, with 10 bases that match TRBD2. Germline V gene sequence: CDR1 WSHSY, CDR2 SAAADI. V was clipped by 2 bases and J by 6 bases; unmatched bases: 7. The CDR3 spans 16 residues. The CDR3 reads CASSEPLAGGSNEQFF. The CDR3 nucleotides read TGCGCCAGCAGTGAGCCTTTAGCGGGGGGCAGCAATGAGCAGTTCTTC.

The CDR3 spells CSASQQGTGYEQYF. In DNA form, the CDR3 reads TGCAGTGCTAGTCAACAGGGGACGGGCTACGAGCAGTACTTC. The chain employs TRBV20-1 and TRBJ2-7; 7 bases line up with TRBD1. CDR1 is DFQATT and CDR2 is SNEGSKA in the germline V gene (reference sequence). The CDR3 totals 14 residues. Germline trimming cut 3 bases from V and 3 bases from J; bases unmatched to any gene: 8.

J is TRBJ1-2 and V is TRBV3-1 (or the pseudogene TRBV3-2); 8 bases are a match to TRBD1. Germline trimming cut 2 bases from V and 8 bases from J; bases unmatched to any gene: 10. Germline CDR1 reads LGHDT; CDR2 reads YNNKEL (reference sequence). This CDR3 region has 15 residues. The CDR3 DNA sequence: TGTGCCAGCAGCCAATGGGGGACAGGTGGATTCGGCTACACCTTC. Amino acid sequence: CASSQWGTGGFGYTF.

This clone was seen only a few times. The gene calls are TRBV18 and TRBJ2-6; 7 bases match TRBD2. The CDR3 spans 17 residues. Unmatched junction bases numbered 8, after V lost 6 bases and J lost 0 bases. The germline V gene has CDR1 KGHSH and CDR2 LQKENI. The CDR3 DNA reads as TGTGCCAGCTCCCCTCGAGGGGACTACTCTGGGGCCAACGTCCTGACTTTC. Its translation: CASSPRGDYSGANVLTF.

This rearrangement joins TRBV14 to TRBJ2-5; possibly TRBD1 for D (6 bases). V lost 4 bases and J 5 bases, leaving 11 bases between the germline ends. Germline CDR1 SGHDN, CDR2 FVKESK. The CDR3 runs 13 residues. Written as DNA, the CDR3 is TGTGCCAGCAGCCCATTCACAGGGGAGACCCAGTACTTC. The encoded protein is CASSPFTGETQYF.

This clone was seen just once. J is TRBJ1-2 and V is TRBV28; TRBD1 matches at 12 bases. With V trimmed by 3 bases and J by 4 bases, 6 bases remained unmatched. The V gene's germline CDR1 is MDHEN and CDR2 SYDVKM. This CDR3 has 16 residues. The CDR3 DNA reads as TGTGCCAGCAGTTTGTCTGGGACAGGGGGCCCCTATGGCTACACCTTC. It translates to CASSLSGTGGPYGYTF.

This clone appeared a single time. The chain uses TRBV14 and TRBJ2-7, with D unclear. Trimming took 1 base from V and 2 from J, leaving 12 bases between them. The CDR3 runs to 15 residues. Germline CDR1 is SGHDN and CDR2 is FVKESK. CDR3 in amino acids: CASSQGQLGPYEQYF. The CDR3 region has the DNA TGTGCCAGCAGCCAAGGCCAGTTGGGCCCCTACGAGCAGTACTTC.

This sequence joins TRBV11-3 and TRBJ2-5; 7 bases are shared with TRBD1. Germline trimming cut 5 bases from V and 3 bases from J; bases unmatched to any gene: 6. The germline CDR1 and CDR2 sequences are SGHNT and YENEEA. This CDR3 spans 14 amino acids. The CDR3 region is CASSNRDSEETQYF. CDR3 DNA sequence: TGTGCCAGCAGCAACAGGGACAGCGAAGAGACCCAGTACTTC.

The genes are TRBV6-5 and TRBJ1-1; D not resolved. There are 15 residues in the CDR3. The germline CDR1 and CDR2 sequences are MNHEY and SVGAGI. With 5 bases removed from V and 0 bases from J, the gap between germline ends came to 13 bases. As DNA, the CDR3 is TGTGCCAGCAGTACAGTACTGCCCTTGAACACTGAAGCTTTCTTT. Residues: CASSTVLPLNTEAFF.

There are a few counts of this clone. This sequence joins TRBV3-1 (or the pseudogene TRBV3-2) and TRBJ1-2, with D possibly being TRBD1 (5 bases). Germline lookup yields CDR1 LGHDT and CDR2 YNNKEL (reference sequence). The length of the CDR3 is 12 residues. The germline V and J ends were trimmed by 4 bases and 7 bases, with 10 bases remaining between them. The CDR3 DNA reads as TGTGCCAGCAGCCGGGGGGAATTTGGCTACACCTTC. Its translation is CASSRGEFGYTF.

The rearrangement uses TRBV28 and TRBJ1-1; no reliable D call. V lost 5 bases and J 1 base, leaving 11 bases between the germline ends. CDR3 size: 14 residues. CDR1 is MDHEN and CDR2 is SYDVKM in the germline V gene. CDR3 loop: CASSQRQRNTEAFF. In DNA form, the CDR3 reads TGTGCCAGCAGTCAGAGGCAGAGGAACACTGAAGCTTTCTTT.

This chain uses TRBV5-4 with TRBJ2-2; the D gene is possibly TRBD2 (7 bases). Germline V lookup: CDR1 SGHNT, CDR2 YYREEE (reference sequence). This CDR3 spans 16 amino acids. Trimming pared 1 base from V and 2 bases from J, leaving 12 bases between. CDR3 region: CASSLYRGANTGELFF. The DNA of the CDR3 is TGTGCCAGCAGCTTGTACCGGGGGGCTAACACCGGGGAGCTGTTTTTT.

The chain is built from TRBV11-3 and TRBJ2-5, with D possibly TRBD1 on 7 matching bases. CDR3 length: 15 residues. V was pared by 5 bases and J by 5 bases, with 18 bases between. Germline V gene lookup returns CDR1 SGHNT and CDR2 YENEEA. The chain's CDR3 is CASSQGGETRETQYF. DNA for the CDR3: TGTGCCAGCAGCCAGGGGGGCGAGACCCGGGAGACCCAGTACTTC.

The chain has TRBV18 and TRBJ1-5; TRBD1 aligns across 7 bases. J gave up 4 bases and V 5 bases, and 5 bases lay outside the gene matches. The CDR3 sequence is 14 residues long. The germline gives CDR1 KGHSH, CDR2 LQKENI. The CDR3 nucleotides read TGTGCCAGCTCAAGAGGGGGCCCTAATCAGCCCCAGCATTTT. This encodes CASSRGGPNQPQHF.

V and J are TRBV5-5 and TRBJ2-1; the match to TRBD2 covers 12 bases. This CDR3 is 15 amino acids long. Germline V gene sequence: CDR1 SGHKS, CDR2 YYEKEE (reference sequence). V was clipped by 5 bases and J by 9 bases; unmatched bases: 9. The CDR3 loop is CASRTLAGGLGEQFF. The CDR3 nucleotides are TGTGCCAGCAGAACGCTAGCGGGAGGGCTAGGTGAGCAGTTCTTC.

The V gene is TRBV5-1, the J gene TRBJ1-1; no clear D. V lost 0 bases and J lost 4, with 19 bases in between. Germline V gene sequence: CDR1 SGHRS, CDR2 YFSETQ. There are 17 residues in the CDR3. The CDR3 loop is CASSLGAAQTQSTEAFF. CDR3 sequence (DNA): TGCGCCAGCAGCTTGGGGGCAGCCCAGACGCAGAGCACTGAAGCTTTCTTT.